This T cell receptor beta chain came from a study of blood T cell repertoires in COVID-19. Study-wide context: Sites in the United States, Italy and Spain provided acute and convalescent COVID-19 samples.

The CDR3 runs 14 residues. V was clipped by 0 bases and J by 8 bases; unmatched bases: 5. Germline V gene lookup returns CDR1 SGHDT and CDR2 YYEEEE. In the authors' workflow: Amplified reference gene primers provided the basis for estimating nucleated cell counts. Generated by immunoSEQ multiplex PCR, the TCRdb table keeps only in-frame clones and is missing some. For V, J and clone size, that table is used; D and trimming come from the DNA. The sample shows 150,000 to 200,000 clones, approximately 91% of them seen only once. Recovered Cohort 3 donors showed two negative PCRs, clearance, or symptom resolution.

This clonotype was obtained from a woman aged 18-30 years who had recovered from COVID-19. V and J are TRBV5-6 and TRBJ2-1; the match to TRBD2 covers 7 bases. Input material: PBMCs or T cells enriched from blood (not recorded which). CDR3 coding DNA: TGTGCCAGCAGCTTGGGACTAGCAAACGATGAGCAGTTCTTC. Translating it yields CASSLGLANDEQFF. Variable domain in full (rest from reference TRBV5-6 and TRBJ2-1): DAGVTQSPTHLIKTRGQQVTLRCSPKSGHDTVSWYQQALGQGPQFIFQYYEEEERQRGNFPDRFSGHQFPNYSSELNVNALLLGDSALYLCASSLGLANDEQFFGPGTRLTVL.